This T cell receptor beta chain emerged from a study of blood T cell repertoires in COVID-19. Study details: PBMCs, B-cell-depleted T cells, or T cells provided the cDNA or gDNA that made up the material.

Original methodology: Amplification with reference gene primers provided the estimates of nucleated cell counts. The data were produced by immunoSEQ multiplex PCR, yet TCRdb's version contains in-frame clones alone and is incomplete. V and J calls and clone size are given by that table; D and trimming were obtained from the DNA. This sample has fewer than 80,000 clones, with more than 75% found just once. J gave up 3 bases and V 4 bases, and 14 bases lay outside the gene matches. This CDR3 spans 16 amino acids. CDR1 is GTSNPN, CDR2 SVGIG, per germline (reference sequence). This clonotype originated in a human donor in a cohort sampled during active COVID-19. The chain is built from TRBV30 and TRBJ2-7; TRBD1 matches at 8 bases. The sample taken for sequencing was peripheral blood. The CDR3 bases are TGTGCCTGGAATACCGGGACAGGTCTCGAGGGCTACGAGCAGTACTTC. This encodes CAWNTGTGLEGYEQYF.